The sequence of this TCR beta chain was determined in a study of T-cell reconstitution after alpha-beta-depleted transplantation in children. As it was prepared, the TCRbeta library received unique molecular identifiers. TCRdb re-called the PCR reads through MiXCR, storing one row per CDR3 protein. The sample lists some 460,000 distinct CDR3 sequences; around 15% were seen once. This clonotype was found a few times. The sequence came from a boy under three years old who had a stem cell transplant for Wiskott-Aldrich syndrome, so the T cells may come from the graft donor. The starting material was PBMCs, mostly from graft donor cells, obtained 360 days after TCRalphabeta/CD19-depleted stem cell transplant.

CDR3 nucleotides: TGTGCCACCAGTGATTCCAGGACGGAGGGAGAGACCCAGTACTTC. Protein product: CATSDSRTEGETQYF. The rearrangement joins TRBV24-1 to TRBJ2-5, with D tentatively TRBD2 (6 bases). Trimming removed 2 bases at V and 4 bases at J, with 13 bases between. CDR1 is KGHDR, CDR2 SFDVKD, per germline. CDR3 size: 15 residues.